This T cell receptor (beta chain) was sequenced in a study of CD8+ T cells in alopecia areata. Turning to the study itself: A regimen of oral tofacitinib, 5 to 10 mg twice daily, was given to treated patients. Severity scoring for treated patients was based on the percentage of affected scalp area. Patients in the study were on tofacitinib for 6 to 18 months, then off it for 6 months.

Stated treatment: oral pan-JAK inhibitor, 5-10 mg twice daily. The sorting of PBMCs gave CD4+ and CD8+ T cells. Germline CDR1 and CDR2: SGDLS and YYNGEE. The CDR3 has 15 residues. Trimming removed 2 bases at V and 8 bases at J, with 14 bases between. Sequencing templates came from extracted RNA that was reverse transcribed into cDNA. Assay used: immunoSEQ multiplex PCR; TCRdb lists only in-frame clones, some missing. Of approximately 190,000 clones listed, 58% are singletons. This material consisted of CD4+ T cells sorted from blood, taken at week 24, from a patient treated with tofacitinib. The sequence was collected from a human donor with alopecia areata. The chain links TRBV9 to TRBJ1-6; D is unclear. CDR3 in DNA: TGTGCCAGCAGCGTTTTACCAGGAATTGATTCACCCCTCCACTTT. Translated, it gives CASSVLPGIDSPLHF.